What follows describes a single TCR beta chain. Both 60 Vbeta primers and 13 Jbeta primers went into the PCR. The assay was immunoSEQ multiplex PCR, and TCRdb's table has in-frame clones only and misses some. In the table there are some 150,000 clones, under 85% of which are singletons. The sample belongs to a study of cytomegalovirus exposure and HLA in healthy donors. This CDR3 has 16 amino acids. From germline, CDR1 is MNHGY and CDR2 SAAAGT. Trimming stripped 5 bases from V and 5 bases from J, with 19 bases between. The sequence was collected from a woman in her thirties or forties in good health and CMV-seropositive. Sequences were obtained from PBMCs. The genes are TRBV6-8 and TRBJ2-1; the D gene is possibly TRBD2 (6 bases). The DNA of the CDR3 is TGTGCCAGCAGTAAGGGGACGACTAGTGCCCACAATGAGCAGTTCTTC. This gives the protein CASSKGTTSAHNEQFF.